Listed here is a single T cell receptor (beta chain). This sample was included in a study of cytotoxic CD8 clonotypes in ibrutinib-treated CLL. Germline V gives CDR1 DFQATT, CDR2 SNEGSKA (reference sequence). The CDR3 extends over 10 amino acids. The V gene lost 3 bases and the J gene lost 3 bases, with 3 bases spanning the gap. This table comes from immunoSEQ multiplex PCR, and its TCRdb copy is limited to in-frame clones, with some not included. The repertoire holds over 25,000 clones, with approximately 80% as singletons. The sequence derives from a human donor with chronic lymphocytic leukemia. The V and J genes are TRBV20-1 and TRBJ2-7, with D unresolved. The source material was PBMCs, sampled after 36 months of ibrutinib treatment. The CDR3 is CSASIYEQYF. The CDR3 DNA is TGCAGTGCTAGTATCTACGAGCAGTACTTC.